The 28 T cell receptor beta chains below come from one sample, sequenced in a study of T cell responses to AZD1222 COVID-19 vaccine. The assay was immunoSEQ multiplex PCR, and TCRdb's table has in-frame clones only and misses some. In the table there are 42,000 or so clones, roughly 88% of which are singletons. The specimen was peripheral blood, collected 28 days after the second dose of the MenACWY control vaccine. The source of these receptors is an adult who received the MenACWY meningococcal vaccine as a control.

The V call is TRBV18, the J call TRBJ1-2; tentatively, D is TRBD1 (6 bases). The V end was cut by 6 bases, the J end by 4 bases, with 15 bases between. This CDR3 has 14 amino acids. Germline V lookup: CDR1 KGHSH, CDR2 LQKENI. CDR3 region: CASSRQAIGYGYTF. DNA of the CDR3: TGTGCCAGCTCCCGACAGGCAATAGGCTATGGCTACACCTTC. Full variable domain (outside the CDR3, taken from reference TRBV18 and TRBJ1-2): NAGVMQNPRHLVRRRGQEARLRCSPMKGHSHVYWYRQLPEEGLKFMVYLQKENIIDESGMPKERFSAEFPKEGPSILRIQQVVRGDSAAYFCASSRQAIGYGYTFGSGTRLTVV.

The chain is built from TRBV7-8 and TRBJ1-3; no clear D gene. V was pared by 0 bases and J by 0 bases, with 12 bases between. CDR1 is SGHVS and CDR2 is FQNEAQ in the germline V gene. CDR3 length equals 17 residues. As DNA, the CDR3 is TGTGCCAGCAGCTTAGCCCGCTCGATTAGCTCTGGAAACACCATATATTTT. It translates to CASSLARSISSGNTIYF.

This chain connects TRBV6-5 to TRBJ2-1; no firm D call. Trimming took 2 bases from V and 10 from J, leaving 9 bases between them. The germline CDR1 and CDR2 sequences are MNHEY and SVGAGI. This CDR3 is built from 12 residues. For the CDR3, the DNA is TGTGCCAGCAGTTACACCGTGGGGGAGCAGTTCTTC. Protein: CASSYTVGEQFF.

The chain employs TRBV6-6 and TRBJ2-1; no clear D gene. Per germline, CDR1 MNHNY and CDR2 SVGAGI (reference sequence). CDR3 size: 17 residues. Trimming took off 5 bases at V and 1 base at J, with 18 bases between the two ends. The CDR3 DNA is TGTGCCAGCAGTCCCCTAGTCGCGGCCCCGTCCTACAATGAGCAGTTCTTC. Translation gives CASSPLVAAPSYNEQFF.

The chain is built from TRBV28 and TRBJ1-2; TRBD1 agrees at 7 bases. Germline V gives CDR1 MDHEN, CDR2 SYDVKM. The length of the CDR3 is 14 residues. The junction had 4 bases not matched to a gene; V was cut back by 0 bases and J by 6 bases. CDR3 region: CASSLWGGGNGYTF. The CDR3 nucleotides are TGTGCCAGCAGTTTATGGGGAGGGGGCAATGGCTACACCTTC.

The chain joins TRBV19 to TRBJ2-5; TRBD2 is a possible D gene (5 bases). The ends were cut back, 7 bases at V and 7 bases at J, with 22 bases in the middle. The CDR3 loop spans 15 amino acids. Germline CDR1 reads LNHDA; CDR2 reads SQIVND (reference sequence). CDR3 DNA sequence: TGTGCCAGTACCGATCCGTGGGCGGCCGGAGGGACCCAGTACTTC. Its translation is CASTDPWAAGGTQYF.

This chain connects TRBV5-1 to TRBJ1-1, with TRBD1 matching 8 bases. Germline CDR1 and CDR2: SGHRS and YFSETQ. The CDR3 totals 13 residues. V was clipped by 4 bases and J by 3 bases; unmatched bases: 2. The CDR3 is CASSPTGDTEAFF. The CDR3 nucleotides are TGCGCCAGCAGCCCGACAGGGGACACTGAAGCTTTCTTT. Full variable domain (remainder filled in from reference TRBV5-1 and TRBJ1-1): KAGVTQTPRYLIKTRGQQVTLSCSPISGHRSVSWYQQTPGQGLQFLFEYFSETQRNKGNFPGRFSGRQFSNSRSEMNVSTLELGDSALYLCASSPTGDTEAFFGQGTRLTVV.

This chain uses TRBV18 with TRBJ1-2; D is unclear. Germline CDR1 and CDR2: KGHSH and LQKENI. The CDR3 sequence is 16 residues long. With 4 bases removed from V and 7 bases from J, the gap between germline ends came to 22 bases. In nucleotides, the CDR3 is TGTGCCAGCTCACGAACGGATGACGCCTGGGCGGGTGGCTACACCTTC. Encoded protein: CASSRTDDAWAGGYTF.

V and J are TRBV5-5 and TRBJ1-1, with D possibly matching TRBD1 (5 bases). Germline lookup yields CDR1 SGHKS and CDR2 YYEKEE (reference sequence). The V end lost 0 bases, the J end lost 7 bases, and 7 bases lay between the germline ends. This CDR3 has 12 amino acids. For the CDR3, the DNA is TGTGCCAGCAGCTTGGTAGGGGTTGAAGCTTTCTTT. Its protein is CASSLVGVEAFF.

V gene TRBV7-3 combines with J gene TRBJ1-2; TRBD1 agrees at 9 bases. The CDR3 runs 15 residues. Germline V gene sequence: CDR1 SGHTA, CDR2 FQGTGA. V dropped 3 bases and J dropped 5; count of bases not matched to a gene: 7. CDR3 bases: TGTGCCAGCAGCTTGCACAGGGGGCCGGAGTATGGCTACACCTTC. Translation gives CASSLHRGPEYGYTF.

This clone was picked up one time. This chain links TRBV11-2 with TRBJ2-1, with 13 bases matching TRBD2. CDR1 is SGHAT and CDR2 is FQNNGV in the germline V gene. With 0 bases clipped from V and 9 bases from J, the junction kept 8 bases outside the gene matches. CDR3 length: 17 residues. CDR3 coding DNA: TGTGCCAGCAGCTTAGAGCAACTAGCGGGAGGGCCCGGTGAGCAGTTCTTC. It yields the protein CASSLEQLAGGPGEQFF. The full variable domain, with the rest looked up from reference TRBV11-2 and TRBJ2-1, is EAGVAQSPRYKIIEKRQSVAFWCNPISGHATLYWYQQILGQGPKLLIQFQNNGVVDDSQLPKDRFSAERLKGVDSTLKIQPAKLEDSAVYLCASSLEQLAGGPGEQFFGPGTRLTVL.

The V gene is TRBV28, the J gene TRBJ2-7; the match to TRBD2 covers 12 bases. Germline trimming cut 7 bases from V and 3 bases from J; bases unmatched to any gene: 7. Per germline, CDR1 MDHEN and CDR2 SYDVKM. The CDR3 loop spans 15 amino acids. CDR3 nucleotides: TGTGCCAGCAAAGCTCTGGGACTAGCGGGCTACGAGCAGTACTTC. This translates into CASKALGLAGYEQYF.

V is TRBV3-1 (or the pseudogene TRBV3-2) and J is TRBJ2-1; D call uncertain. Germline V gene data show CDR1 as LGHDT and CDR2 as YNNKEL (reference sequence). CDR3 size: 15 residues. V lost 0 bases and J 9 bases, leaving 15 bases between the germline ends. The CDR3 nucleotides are TGTGCCAGCAGCCAAGATCTTACGCACCTTGGTGAGCAGTTCTTC. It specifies CASSQDLTHLGEQFF.

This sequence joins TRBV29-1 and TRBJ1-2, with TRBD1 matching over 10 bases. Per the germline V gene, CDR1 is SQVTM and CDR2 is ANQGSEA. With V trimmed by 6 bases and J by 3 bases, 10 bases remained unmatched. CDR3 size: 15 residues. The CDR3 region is CSVDTGTGVDYGYTF. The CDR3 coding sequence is TGCAGCGTGGACACCGGGACAGGGGTCGACTATGGCTACACCTTC.

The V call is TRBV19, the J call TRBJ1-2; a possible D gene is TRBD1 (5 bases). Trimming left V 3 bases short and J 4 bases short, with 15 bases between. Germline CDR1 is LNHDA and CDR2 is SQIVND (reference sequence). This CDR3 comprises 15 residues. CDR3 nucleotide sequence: TGTGCCAGTAGTATTCAAGGGGCTGATGCCTATGGCTACACCTTC. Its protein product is CASSIQGADAYGYTF.

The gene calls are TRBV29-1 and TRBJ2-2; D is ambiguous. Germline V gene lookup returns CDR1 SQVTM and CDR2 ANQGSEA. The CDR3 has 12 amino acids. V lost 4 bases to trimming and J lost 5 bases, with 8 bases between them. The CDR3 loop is CSVGSQTGELFF. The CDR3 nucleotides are TGCAGCGTTGGATCCCAGACCGGGGAGCTGTTTTTT.

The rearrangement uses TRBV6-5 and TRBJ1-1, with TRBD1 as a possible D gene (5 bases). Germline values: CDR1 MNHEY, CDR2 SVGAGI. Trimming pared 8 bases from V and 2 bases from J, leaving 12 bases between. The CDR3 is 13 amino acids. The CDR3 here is CASGPGRNTEAFF. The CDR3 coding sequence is TGTGCCAGCGGACCGGGGCGAAACACTGAAGCTTTCTTT.

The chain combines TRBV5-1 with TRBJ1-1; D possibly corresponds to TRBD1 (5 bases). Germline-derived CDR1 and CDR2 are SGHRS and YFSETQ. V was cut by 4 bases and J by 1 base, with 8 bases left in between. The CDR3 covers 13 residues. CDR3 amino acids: CASSPDKNTEAFF. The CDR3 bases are TGCGCCAGCAGCCCGGACAAGAACACTGAAGCTTTCTTT.

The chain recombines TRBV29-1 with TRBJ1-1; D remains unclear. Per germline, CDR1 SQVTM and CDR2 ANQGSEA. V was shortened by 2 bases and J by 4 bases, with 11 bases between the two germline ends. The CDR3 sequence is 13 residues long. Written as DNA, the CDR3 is TGCAGCGTTGAAACCGGCTGGCTCACTGAAGCTTTCTTT. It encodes CSVETGWLTEAFF.

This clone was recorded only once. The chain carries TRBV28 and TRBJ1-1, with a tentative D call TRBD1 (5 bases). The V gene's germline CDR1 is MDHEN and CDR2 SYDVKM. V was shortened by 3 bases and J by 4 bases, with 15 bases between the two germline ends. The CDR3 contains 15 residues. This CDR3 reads CASSFTGAGSTEAFF. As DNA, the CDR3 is TGTGCCAGCAGTTTCACCGGGGCTGGGAGCACTGAAGCTTTCTTT.

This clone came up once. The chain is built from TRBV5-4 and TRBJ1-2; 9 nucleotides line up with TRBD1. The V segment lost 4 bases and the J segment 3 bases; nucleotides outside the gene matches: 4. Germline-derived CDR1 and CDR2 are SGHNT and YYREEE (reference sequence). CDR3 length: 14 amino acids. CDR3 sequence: CASSAGTGYYGYTF. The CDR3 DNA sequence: TGTGCCAGCAGCGCCGGGACAGGGTACTATGGCTACACCTTC.

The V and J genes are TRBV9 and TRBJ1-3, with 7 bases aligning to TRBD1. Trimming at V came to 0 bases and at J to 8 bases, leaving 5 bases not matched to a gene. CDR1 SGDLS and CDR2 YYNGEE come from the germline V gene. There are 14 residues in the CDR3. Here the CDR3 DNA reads TGTGCCAGCAGCGTAGTGGGCAGGGGGGACACCATATATTTT. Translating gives CASSVVGRGDTIYF.

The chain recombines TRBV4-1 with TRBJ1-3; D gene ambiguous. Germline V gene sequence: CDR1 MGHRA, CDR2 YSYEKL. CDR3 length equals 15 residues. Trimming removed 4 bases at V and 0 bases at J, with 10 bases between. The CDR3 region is CASSPLGVSGNTIYF. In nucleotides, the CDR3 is TGCGCCAGCAGCCCCCTTGGGGTCTCTGGAAACACCATATATTTT.

The CDR3 coding sequence is TGCAGTGCTAGTTTAGGGGCGGGGGCCTTAGGAGATACGCAGTATTTT. Its translation is CSASLGAGALGDTQYF. The chain uses TRBV20-1 and TRBJ2-3; the D gene is possibly TRBD2 (7 bases). There are 16 residues in the CDR3. Deletions cut 3 bases from V and 5 bases from J, with 21 bases between. Looked up from germline, CDR1 is DFQATT and CDR2 is SNEGSKA (reference sequence).

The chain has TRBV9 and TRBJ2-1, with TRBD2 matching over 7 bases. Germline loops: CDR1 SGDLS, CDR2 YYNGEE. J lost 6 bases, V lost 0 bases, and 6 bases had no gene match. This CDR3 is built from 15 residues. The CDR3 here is CASSVGGGSINEQFF. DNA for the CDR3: TGTGCCAGCAGCGTAGGTGGCGGGAGTATCAATGAGCAGTTCTTC.

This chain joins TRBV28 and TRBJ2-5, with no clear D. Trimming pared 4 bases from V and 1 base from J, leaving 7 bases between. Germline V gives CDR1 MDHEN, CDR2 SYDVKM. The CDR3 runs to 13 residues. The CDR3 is CASSSGSQETQYF. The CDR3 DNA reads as TGTGCCAGCAGTTCGGGCAGCCAAGAGACCCAGTACTTC.

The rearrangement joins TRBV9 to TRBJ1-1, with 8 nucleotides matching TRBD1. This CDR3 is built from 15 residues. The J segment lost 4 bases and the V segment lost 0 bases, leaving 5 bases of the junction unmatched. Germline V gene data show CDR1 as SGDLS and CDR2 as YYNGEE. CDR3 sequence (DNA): TGTGCCAGCAGCGTAGTCCCGGACAGGGCCACTGAAGCTTTCTTT. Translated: CASSVVPDRATEAFF.

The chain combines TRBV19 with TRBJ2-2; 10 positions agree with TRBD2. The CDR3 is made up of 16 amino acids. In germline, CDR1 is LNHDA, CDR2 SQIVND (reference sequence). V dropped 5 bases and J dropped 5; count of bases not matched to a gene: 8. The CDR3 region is CASSSETSGRTGELFF. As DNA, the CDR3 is TGTGCCAGTAGTTCAGAGACTAGCGGGCGGACCGGGGAGCTGTTTTTT.